The T cell receptor beta chain under discussion was sequenced for a study of blood T cell repertoires in COVID-19. On the study more broadly: There were acute and convalescent COVID-19 samples, and they came from the United States, Italy and Spain. Sample material is recorded as cDNA or gDNA derived from T cells, B-cell-depleted T cells, or PBMCs.

Germline lookup yields CDR1 SGHTA and CDR2 FQGNSA. The CDR3 contains 14 residues. V was clipped by 6 bases and J by 6 bases; unmatched bases: 2. Per the authors' pipeline: Estimates of nucleated cell counts were drawn from the amplification of reference gene primers. The assay was immunoSEQ multiplex PCR, and TCRdb's table has in-frame clones only and misses some. The DNA gave D and trimming, while V, J and clone size come from that table. Among hundreds of thousands of clones listed, about 83% were seen once. Sequenced sample: peripheral blood. This chain uses TRBV7-2 with TRBJ2-3, with TRBD2 identical over 14 bases. This receptor was obtained from a woman aged 45 to 65 who had recovered from COVID-19. CDR3 sequence reads: CASRTSGGADTQYF. The CDR3 DNA reads TGTGCCAGCAGGACTAGCGGGGGGGCCGATACGCAGTATTTT.